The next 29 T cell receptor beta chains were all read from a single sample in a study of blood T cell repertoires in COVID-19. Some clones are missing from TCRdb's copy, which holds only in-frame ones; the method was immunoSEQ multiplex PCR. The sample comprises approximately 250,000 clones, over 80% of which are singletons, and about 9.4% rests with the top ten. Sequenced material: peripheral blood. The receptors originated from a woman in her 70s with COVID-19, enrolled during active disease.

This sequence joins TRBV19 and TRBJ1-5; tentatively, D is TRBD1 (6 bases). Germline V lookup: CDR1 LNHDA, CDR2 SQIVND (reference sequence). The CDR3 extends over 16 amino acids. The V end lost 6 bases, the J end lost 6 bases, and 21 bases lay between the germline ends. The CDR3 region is CASSPHLRGAGQPQHF. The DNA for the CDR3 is TGTGCCAGTAGCCCCCACCTCAGGGGCGCAGGTCAGCCCCAGCATTTT.

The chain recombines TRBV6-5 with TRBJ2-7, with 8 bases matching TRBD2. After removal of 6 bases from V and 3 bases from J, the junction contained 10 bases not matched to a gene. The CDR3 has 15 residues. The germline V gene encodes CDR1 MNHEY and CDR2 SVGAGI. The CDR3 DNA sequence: TGTGCCAGCAGCTCGGGGGGGGGAGATGACTACGAGCAGTACTTC. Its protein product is CASSSGGGDDYEQYF.

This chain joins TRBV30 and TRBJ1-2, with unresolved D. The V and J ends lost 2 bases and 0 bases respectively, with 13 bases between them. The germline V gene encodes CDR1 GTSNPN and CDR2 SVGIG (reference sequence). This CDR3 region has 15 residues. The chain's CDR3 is CAWSPTRYTNYGYTF. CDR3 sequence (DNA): TGTGCCTGGAGTCCAACGCGGTACACTAACTATGGCTACACCTTC.

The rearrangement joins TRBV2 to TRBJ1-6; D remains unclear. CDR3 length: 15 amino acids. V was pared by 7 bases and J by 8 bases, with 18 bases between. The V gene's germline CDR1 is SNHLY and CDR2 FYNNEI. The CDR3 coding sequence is TGTGCCAGCAAGATGGGCAGCCTCGGGGATTCACCCCTCCACTTT. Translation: CASKMGSLGDSPLHF. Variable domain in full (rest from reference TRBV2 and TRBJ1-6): EPEVTQTPSHQVTQMGQEVILRCVPISNHLYFYWYRQILGQKVEFLVSFYNNEISEKSEIFDDQFSVERPDGSNFTLKIRSTKLEDSAMYFCASKMGSLGDSPLHFGNGTRLTVT.

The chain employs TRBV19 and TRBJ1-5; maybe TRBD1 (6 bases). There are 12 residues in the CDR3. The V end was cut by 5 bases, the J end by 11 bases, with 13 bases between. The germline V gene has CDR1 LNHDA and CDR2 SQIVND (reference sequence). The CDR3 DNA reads TGTGCCAGTAGTGACAGGTTTGGGGCCCAGCATTTT. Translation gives CASSDRFGAQHF. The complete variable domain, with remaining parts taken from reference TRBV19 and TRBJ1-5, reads DGGITQSPKYLFRKEGQNVTLSCEQNLNHDAMYWYRQDPGQGLRLIYYSQIVNDFQKGDIAEGYSVSREKKESFPLTVTSAQKNPTAFYLCASSDRFGAQHFGDGTRLSIL.

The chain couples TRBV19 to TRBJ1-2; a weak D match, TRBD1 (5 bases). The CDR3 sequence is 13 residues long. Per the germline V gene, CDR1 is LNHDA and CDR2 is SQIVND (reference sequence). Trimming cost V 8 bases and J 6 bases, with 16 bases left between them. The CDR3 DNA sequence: TGTGCCAGTGCCCCAAATCGGGGGAATGGCTACACCTTC. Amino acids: CASAPNRGNGYTF.

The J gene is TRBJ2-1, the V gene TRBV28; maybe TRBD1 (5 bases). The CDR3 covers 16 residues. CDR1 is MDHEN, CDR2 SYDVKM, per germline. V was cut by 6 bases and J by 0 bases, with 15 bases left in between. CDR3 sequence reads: CASSPLGRSSYNEQFF. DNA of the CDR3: TGTGCCAGCAGCCCGTTGGGGCGGAGCTCCTACAATGAGCAGTTCTTC.

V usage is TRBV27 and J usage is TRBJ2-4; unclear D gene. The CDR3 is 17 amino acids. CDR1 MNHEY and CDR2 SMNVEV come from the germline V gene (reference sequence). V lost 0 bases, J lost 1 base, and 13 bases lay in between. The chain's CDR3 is CASSLSPPPRAKNIQYF. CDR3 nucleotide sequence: TGTGCCAGCAGTTTATCGCCCCCGCCTAGGGCCAAAAACATTCAGTACTTC.

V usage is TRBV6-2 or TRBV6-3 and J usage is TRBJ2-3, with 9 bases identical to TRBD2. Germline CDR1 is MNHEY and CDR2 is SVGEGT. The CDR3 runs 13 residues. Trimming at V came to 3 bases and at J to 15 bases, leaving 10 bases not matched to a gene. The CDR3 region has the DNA TGTGCCAGCAGTTATGATGGGCGGGAGGGCTTCTATTTT. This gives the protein CASSYDGREGFYF.

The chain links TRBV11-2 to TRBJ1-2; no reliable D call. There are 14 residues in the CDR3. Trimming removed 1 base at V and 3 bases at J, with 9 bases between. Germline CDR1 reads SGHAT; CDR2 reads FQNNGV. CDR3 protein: CASSLGLSDYGYTF. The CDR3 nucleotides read TGTGCCAGCAGCTTAGGATTGTCAGACTATGGCTACACCTTC.

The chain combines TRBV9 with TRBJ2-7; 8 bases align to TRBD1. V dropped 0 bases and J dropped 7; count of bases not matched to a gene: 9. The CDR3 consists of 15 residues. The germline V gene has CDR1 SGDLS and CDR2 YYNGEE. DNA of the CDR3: TGTGCCAGCAGCGTAGCTAGGCAGGGGGCGGGAGAGCAGTACTTC. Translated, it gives CASSVARQGAGEQYF.

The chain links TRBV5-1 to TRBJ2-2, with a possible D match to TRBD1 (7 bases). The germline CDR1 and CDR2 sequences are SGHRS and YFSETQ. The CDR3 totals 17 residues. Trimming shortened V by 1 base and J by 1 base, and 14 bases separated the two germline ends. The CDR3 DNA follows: TGCGCCAGCAGCTTGAAGGCGGGACAGATGAACACCGGGGAGCTGTTTTTT. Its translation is CASSLKAGQMNTGELFF.

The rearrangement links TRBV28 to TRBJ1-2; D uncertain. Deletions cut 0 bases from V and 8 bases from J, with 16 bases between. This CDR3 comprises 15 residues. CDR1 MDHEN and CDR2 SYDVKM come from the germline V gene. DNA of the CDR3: TGTGCCAGCAGTTTATGGGACCGACCCGGAGGGGGCTACACCTTC. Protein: CASSLWDRPGGGYTF.

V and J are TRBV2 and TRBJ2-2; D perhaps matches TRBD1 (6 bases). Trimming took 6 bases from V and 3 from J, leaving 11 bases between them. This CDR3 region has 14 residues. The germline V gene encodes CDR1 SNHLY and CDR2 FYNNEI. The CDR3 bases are TGTGCCAGCAGAGTCCACAGGGACACCGGGGAGCTGTTTTTT. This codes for CASRVHRDTGELFF.

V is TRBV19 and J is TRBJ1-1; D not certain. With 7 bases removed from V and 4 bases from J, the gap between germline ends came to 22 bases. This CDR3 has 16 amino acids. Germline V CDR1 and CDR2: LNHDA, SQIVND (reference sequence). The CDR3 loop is CASNTQDTRVGTEAFF. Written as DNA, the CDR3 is TGTGCCAGTAACACCCAGGATACGAGGGTTGGCACTGAAGCTTTCTTT.

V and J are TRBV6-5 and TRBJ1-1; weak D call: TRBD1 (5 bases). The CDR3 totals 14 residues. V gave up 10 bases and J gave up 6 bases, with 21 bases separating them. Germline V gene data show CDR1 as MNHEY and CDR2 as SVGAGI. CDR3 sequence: CATLWTPKDPEAFF. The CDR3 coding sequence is TGTGCCACCTTATGGACACCAAAGGACCCTGAAGCTTTCTTT.

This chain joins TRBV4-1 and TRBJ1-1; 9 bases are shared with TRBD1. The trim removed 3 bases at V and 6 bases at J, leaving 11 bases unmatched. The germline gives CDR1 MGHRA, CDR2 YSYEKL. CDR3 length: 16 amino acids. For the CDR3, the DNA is TGCGCCAGCAGCCATAGAACAGGGGGCGGGCGAGCTGAAGCTTTCTTT. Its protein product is CASSHRTGGGRAEAFF.

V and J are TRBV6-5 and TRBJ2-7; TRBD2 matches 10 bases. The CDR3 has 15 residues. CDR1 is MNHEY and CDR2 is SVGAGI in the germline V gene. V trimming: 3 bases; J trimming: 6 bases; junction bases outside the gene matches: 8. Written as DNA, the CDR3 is TGTGCCAGCAGTTATTCCAGCGGGGGGGTGACCGAGCAGTACTTC. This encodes CASSYSSGGVTEQYF.

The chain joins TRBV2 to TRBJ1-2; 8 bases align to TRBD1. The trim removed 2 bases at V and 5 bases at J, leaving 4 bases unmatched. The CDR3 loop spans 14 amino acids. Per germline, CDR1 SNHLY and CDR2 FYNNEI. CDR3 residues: CASSEQGAEYGYTF. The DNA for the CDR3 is TGTGCCAGCAGTGAACAGGGGGCCGAGTATGGCTACACCTTC. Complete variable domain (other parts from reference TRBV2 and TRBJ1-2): EPEVTQTPSHQVTQMGQEVILRCVPISNHLYFYWYRQILGQKVEFLVSFYNNEISEKSEIFDDQFSVERPDGSNFTLKIRSTKLEDSAMYFCASSEQGAEYGYTFGSGTRLTVV.

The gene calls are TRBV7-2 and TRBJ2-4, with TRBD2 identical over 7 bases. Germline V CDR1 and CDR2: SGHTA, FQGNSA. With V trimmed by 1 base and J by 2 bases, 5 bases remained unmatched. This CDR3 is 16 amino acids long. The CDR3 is CASSLGGTISKNIQYF. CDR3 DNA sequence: TGTGCCAGCAGCTTAGGTGGGACTATTTCCAAAAACATTCAGTACTTC.

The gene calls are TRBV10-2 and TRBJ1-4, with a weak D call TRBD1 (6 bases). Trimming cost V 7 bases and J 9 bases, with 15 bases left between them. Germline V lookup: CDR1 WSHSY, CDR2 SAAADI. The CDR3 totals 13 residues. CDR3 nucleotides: TGCGCCAGCAAGCAGGGGATGGAGAAAAAACTGTTTTTT. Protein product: CASKQGMEKKLFF.

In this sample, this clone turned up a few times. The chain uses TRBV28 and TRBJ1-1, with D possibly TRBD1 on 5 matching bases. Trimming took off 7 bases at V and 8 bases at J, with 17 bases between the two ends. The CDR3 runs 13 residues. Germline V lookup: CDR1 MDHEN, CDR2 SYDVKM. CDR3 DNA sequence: TGTGCCAGCATCACGAGGACCAGGGCGGAAGCTTTCTTT. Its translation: CASITRTRAEAFF.

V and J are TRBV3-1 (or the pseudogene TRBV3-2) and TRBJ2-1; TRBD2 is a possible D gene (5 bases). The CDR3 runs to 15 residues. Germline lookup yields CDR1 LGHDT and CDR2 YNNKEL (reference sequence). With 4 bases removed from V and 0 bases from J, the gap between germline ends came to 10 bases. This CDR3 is CASSRVLASYNEQFF. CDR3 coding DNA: TGTGCCAGCAGCCGAGTCCTAGCCTCCTACAATGAGCAGTTCTTC.

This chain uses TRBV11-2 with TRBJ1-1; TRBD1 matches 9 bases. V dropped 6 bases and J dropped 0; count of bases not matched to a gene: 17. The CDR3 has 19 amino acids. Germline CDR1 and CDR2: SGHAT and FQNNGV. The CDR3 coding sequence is TGTGCCAGCAGGGCCAGACCGGGACAGGGTAGGGACATGAACACTGAAGCTTTCTTT. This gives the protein CASRARPGQGRDMNTEAFF. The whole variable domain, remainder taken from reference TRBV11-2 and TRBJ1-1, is EAGVAQSPRYKIIEKRQSVAFWCNPISGHATLYWYQQILGQGPKLLIQFQNNGVVDDSQLPKDRFSAERLKGVDSTLKIQPAKLEDSAVYLCASRARPGQGRDMNTEAFFGQGTRLTVV.

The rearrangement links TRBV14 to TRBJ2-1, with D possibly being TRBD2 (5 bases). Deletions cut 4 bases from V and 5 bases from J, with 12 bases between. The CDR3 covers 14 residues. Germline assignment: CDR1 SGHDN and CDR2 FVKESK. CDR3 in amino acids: CASSLARVNNEQFF. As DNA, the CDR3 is TGTGCCAGCAGCCTGGCGAGGGTGAACAATGAGCAGTTCTTC.

CDR3 sequence: CASSPSGTHNSPLHF. The CDR3 DNA reads as TGTGCCAGCTCACCTTCCGGGACTCATAATTCACCCCTCCACTTT. This chain links TRBV18 with TRBJ1-6, with D possibly being TRBD1 (5 bases). This CDR3 comprises 15 residues. Trimming removed 3 bases from V and 5 bases from J, with 11 bases in between. Germline V gene lookup returns CDR1 KGHSH and CDR2 LQKENI. The whole variable domain, remainder taken from reference TRBV18 and TRBJ1-6, is NAGVMQNPRHLVRRRGQEARLRCSPMKGHSHVYWYRQLPEEGLKFMVYLQKENIIDESGMPKERFSAEFPKEGPSILRIQQVVRGDSAAYFCASSPSGTHNSPLHFGNGTRLTVT.

CDR3: CASSSRYHQPQHF. As DNA, the CDR3 is TGTGCCAGCAGTTCCAGGTACCATCAGCCCCAGCATTTT. The V and J genes are TRBV27 and TRBJ1-5; the D is unclear. Germline CDR1 and CDR2: MNHEY and SMNVEV (reference sequence). The CDR3 has 13 amino acids. V was shortened by 4 bases and J by 5 bases, with 9 bases between the two germline ends.

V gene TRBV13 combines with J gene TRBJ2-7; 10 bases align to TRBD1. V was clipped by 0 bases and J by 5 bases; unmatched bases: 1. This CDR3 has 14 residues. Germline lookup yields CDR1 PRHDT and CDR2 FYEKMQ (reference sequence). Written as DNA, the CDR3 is TGTGCCAGCAGCTTAGGGACAGGGGGCCACGAGCAGTACTTC. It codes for CASSLGTGGHEQYF.

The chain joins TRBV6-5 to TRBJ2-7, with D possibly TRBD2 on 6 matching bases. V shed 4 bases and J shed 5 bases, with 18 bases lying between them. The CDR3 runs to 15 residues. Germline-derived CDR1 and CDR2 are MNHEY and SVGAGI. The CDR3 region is CASSFSYTGDHEQYF. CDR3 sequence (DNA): TGTGCCAGCAGTTTTAGTTACACGGGGGACCACGAGCAGTACTTC.